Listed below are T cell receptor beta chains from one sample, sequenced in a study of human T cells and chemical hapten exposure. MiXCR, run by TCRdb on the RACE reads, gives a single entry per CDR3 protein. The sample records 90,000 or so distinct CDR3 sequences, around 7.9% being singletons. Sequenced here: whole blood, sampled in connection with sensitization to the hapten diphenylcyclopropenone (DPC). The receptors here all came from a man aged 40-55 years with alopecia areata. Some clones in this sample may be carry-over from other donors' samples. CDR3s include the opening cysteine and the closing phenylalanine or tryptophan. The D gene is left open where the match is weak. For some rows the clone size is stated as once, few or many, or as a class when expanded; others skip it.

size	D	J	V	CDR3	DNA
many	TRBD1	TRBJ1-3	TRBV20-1	CSAEDRGGSGNTIYF	TGCAGTGCTGAGGACAGGGGGGGATCTGGAAACACCATATATTTT
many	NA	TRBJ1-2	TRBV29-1	CSVGSNYGYTF	TGCAGCGTTGGGAGTAACTATGGCTACACCTTC
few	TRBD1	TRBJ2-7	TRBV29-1	CSVDSGTGGNEQYF	TGCAGCGTCGATTCCGGGACAGGGGGCAACGAGCAGTACTTC
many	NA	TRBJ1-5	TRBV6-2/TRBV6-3	CASSYGGSFNQPQHF	TGTGCCAGCAGTTACGGAGGAAGTTTCAATCAGCCCCAGCATTTT
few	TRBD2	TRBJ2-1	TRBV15	CATSRDGRNHNEQFF	TGTGCCACCAGCAGAGACGGGAGGAACCACAATGAGCAGTTCTTC
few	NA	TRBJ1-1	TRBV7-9	CASSQLRETEAFF	TGTGCCAGCAGCCAACTGAGGGAAACTGAAGCTTTCTTT
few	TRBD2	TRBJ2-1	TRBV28	CASSRRAGGLYNEQFF	TGTGCCAGCAGCCGGAGGGCGGGAGGTTTATACAATGAGCAGTTCTTC
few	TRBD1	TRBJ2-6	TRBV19	CASNRGTAFSTSGANVLTF	TGTGCCAGTAACCGAGGGACAGCCTTTTCGACCTCTGGGGCCAACGTCCTGACTTTC
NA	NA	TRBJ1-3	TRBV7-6	CASSLAVGNTIYF	TGTGCCAGCAGCTTAGCGGTGGGAAACACCATATATTTT
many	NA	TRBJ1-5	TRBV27	CASSFGQSNQPQHF	TGTGCCAGCAGTTTTGGGCAGAGCAATCAGCCCCAGCATTTT
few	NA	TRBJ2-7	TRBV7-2	CASSYPGPRSYEQYF	TGTGCCAGCAGCTACCCGGGACCCCGATCGTACGAGCAGTACTTC
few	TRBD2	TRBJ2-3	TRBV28	CASSTSGNADTQYF	TGTGCCAGCAGTACTAGCGGGAATGCAGATACGCAGTATTTT
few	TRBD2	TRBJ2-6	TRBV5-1	CASSLLAGVGGANVLTF	TGCGCCAGCAGCTTACTAGCGGGAGTTGGTGGGGCCAACGTCCTGACTTTC
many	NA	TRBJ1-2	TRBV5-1	CASSPGPVYGYTF	TGCGCCAGCAGCCCGGGGCCGGTATATGGCTACACCTTC
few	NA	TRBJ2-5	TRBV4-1	CASSQVGLGQETQYF	TGCGCCAGCAGCCAAGTTGGCCTCGGCCAGGAGACCCAGTACTTC
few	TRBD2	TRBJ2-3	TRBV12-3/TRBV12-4	CASRSFLAGGGTQYF	TGTGCCAGCCGCTCCTTCCTAGCGGGAGGGGGTACGCAGTATTTT
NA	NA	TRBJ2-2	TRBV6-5	CASSYSIFQGQGTGELFF	TGTGCCAGCAGTTACTCGATCTTCCAGGGGCAAGGCACCGGGGAGCTGTTTTTT
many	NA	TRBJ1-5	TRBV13	CASSLSGGNQPQHF	TGTGCCAGCAGCTTATCGGGGGGGAATCAGCCCCAGCATTTT
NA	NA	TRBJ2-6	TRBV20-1	CSAGHGTSGGANVLTF	TGCAGTGCTGGCCATGGGACTTCCGGAGGGGCCAACGTCCTGACTTTC
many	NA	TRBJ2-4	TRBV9	CASSASLEAKNIQYF	TGTGCCAGCAGCGCCTCCCTAGAAGCCAAAAACATTCAGTACTTC
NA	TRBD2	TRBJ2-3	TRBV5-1	CASSLALAGGRSTDTQYF	TGCGCCAGCAGCTTGGCTCTAGCGGGAGGGCGAAGCACAGATACGCAGTATTTT
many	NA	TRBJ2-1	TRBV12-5	CASGLLGATNEQFF	TGTGCTAGTGGTTTACTCGGGGCGACCAATGAGCAGTTCTTC
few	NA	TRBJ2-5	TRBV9	CASSVTGVAQETQYF	TGTGCCAGCAGCGTAACAGGAGTAGCACAAGAGACCCAGTACTTC
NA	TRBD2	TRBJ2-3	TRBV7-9	CASSRTSGTRDTQYF	TGTGCCAGCAGCCGGACTAGCGGCACGAGGGATACGCAGTATTTT
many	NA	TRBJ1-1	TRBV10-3	CAISGVGGNTEAFF	TGTGCCATCAGTGGTGTAGGGGGGAACACTGAAGCTTTCTTT
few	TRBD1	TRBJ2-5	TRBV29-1	CSVEGTGGGETQYF	TGCAGCGTTGAAGGGACAGGGGGCGGAGAGACCCAGTACTTC
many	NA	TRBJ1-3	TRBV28	CASSLWVRGPSSGNTIYF	TGTGCCAGCAGTTTATGGGTTCGGGGACCTAGCTCTGGAAACACCATATATTTT
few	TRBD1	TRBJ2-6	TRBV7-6	CASSERQGAEANVLTF	TGTGCCAGCAGCGAAAGACAGGGGGCGGAGGCCAACGTCCTGACTTTC
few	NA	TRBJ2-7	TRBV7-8	CASSLGGQSHF	TGTGCCAGCAGCTTAGGGGGGCAAAGTCACTTC
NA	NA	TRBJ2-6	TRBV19	CASSIPGANVLTF	TGTGCCAGTAGTATACCTGGGGCCAACGTCCTGACTTTC
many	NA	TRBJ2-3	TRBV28	CASRVTDTQYF	TGTGCCAGCAGGGTCACAGATACGCAGTATTTT
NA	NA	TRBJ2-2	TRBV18	CASSQGIPGELFF	TGTGCCAGCTCACAGGGGATCCCCGGGGAGCTGTTTTTT
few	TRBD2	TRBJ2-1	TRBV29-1	CSAAGTSGVGGYNEQFF	TGCAGCGCTGCCGGGACTAGCGGGGTGGGGGGCTACAATGAGCAGTTCTTC
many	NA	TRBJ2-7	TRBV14	CASSHSEGRKYF	TGTGCCAGCAGCCACTCCGAGGGGAGGAAGTACTTC
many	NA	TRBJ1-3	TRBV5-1	CASSLMAARSGNTIYF	TGCGCCAGCAGCTTGATGGCAGCTCGCTCTGGAAACACCATATATTTT
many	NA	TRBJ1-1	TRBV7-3	CASSVGVGTEAFF	TGTGCCAGTTCAGTGGGGGTCGGCACTGAAGCTTTCTTT
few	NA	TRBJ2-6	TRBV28	CASNKDSSSGANVLTF	TGTGCCAGCAACAAGGACAGTAGCTCTGGGGCCAACGTCCTGACTTTC
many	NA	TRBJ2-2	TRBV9	CASSVVLGGELFF	TGTGCCAGCAGCGTAGTATTGGGCGGGGAGCTGTTTTTT
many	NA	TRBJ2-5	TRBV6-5	CASSLLSSRYLETQYF	TGTGCCAGCAGCCTTCTCTCTAGCCGCTACCTAGAGACCCAGTACTTC
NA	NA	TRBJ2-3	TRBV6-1	CASTRGLPSTDTQYF	TGTGCCAGCACCCGGGGCCTGCCAAGCACAGATACGCAGTATTTT
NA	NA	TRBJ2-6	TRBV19	CASSIRGGANVLTF	TGTGCCAGTAGTATTAGAGGTGGGGCCAACGTCCTGACTTTC
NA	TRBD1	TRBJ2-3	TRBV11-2	CASSSGQINTDTQYF	TGTGCCAGCAGTTCGGGACAGATCAACACAGATACGCAGTATTTT
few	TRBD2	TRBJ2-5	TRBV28	CASSPLAGGLETQYF	TGTGCCAGCAGTCCCCTTGCGGGAGGGCTGGAGACCCAGTACTTC
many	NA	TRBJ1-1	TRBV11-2	CASSSIPPGAFF	TGTGCCAGCAGTTCGATTCCGCCGGGGGCTTTCTTT
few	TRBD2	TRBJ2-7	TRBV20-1	CSALGTSGGSYEQYF	TGCAGTGCTCTTGGGACTAGCGGCGGTTCCTACGAGCAGTACTTC
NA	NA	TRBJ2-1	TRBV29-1	CSTPLGYEQFF	TGCAGCACCCCCCTAGGGTATGAGCAGTTCTTC
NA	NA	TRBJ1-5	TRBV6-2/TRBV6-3	CASTPIPPGRSNQPQHF	TGTGCCAGCACCCCAATACCCCCGGGCCGGAGCAATCAGCCCCAGCATTTT
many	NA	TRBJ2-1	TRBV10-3	CAISEFGTNNEQFF	TGTGCCATCAGTGAATTTGGCACTAACAATGAGCAGTTCTTC
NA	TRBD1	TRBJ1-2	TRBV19	CASSRQGEGYTF	TGTGCCAGTAGTAGACAGGGAGAGGGCTACACCTTC
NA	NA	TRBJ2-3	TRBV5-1	CASSRTPERAPDTQYF	TGCGCCAGCAGCCGGACACCCGAACGAGCCCCAGATACGCAGTATTTT